A single sample gave rise to the 27 T cell receptor beta chains below, sequenced in a study of CD8+ T cells in alopecia areata. Sequencing templates came from extracted RNA that was reverse transcribed into cDNA. Using immunoSEQ multiplex PCR, the repertoire was profiled, and TCRdb retains in-frame clones only, with some absent. The table lists around 4,200 clones, 69% of them singletons, with more than 7% in the top ten. Treatment indicated: oral pan-JAK inhibitor, 5-10 mg twice daily. Lesional scalp punch biopsies and peripheral blood were collected from alopecia areata patients. The sequencing used skin, collected at week 24, from a patient treated with tofacitinib. These receptors all stem from a human donor with alopecia areata.

This clone showed up just a few times. J is TRBJ2-1 and V is TRBV27, with a tentative D call TRBD2 (6 bases). The CDR3 is made up of 15 amino acids. V lost 1 base and J 4 bases, leaving 11 bases between the germline ends. Per the germline V gene, CDR1 is MNHEY and CDR2 is SMNVEV (reference sequence). CDR3 nucleotide sequence: TGTGCCAGCAGTTTATTGGGGGAGGCTTACAATGAGCAGTTCTTC. This sequence encodes CASSLLGEAYNEQFF.

This clone turned up a few times. The V and J genes are TRBV10-3 and TRBJ2-7, with 8 bases aligning to TRBD2. The germline V gene has CDR1 ENHRY and CDR2 SYGVKD. The CDR3 extends over 14 amino acids. J gave up 2 bases and V 10 bases, and 10 bases lay outside the gene matches. Here the CDR3 reads CATRRERETYEQYF. In DNA form, the CDR3 reads TGTGCCACCCGCCGTGAGCGGGAGACCTACGAGCAGTACTTC.

V and J are TRBV7-9 and TRBJ2-1, with 11 bases that match TRBD2. The CDR3 loop spans 16 amino acids. CDR1 and CDR2 (germline): SEHNR, FQNEAQ (reference sequence). V trimming: 0 bases; J trimming: 3 bases; junction bases outside the gene matches: 1. CDR3 in amino acids: CASSLATSGIYNEQFF. The CDR3 DNA is TGTGCCAGCAGCTTAGCGACTAGCGGGATCTACAATGAGCAGTTCTTC. Variable domain in full (rest from reference TRBV7-9 and TRBJ2-1): DTGVSQNPRHKITKRGQNVTFRCDPISEHNRLYWYRQTLGQGPEFLTYFQNEAQLEKSRLLSDRFSAERPKGSFSTLEIQRTEQGDSAMYLCASSLATSGIYNEQFFGPGTRLTVL.

This rearrangement joins TRBV19 to TRBJ1-3, with 9 bases fitting TRBD1. V shed 5 bases and J 2 bases; nucleotides not matched to a gene: 4. Germline CDR1 LNHDA, CDR2 SQIVND (reference sequence). The CDR3 has 15 amino acids. The CDR3 loop is CASSLGQGTGNTIYF. DNA of the CDR3: TGTGCCAGTAGTTTGGGACAGGGAACTGGAAACACCATATATTTT.

The chain couples TRBV2 to TRBJ1-2; D not certain. The germline V gene encodes CDR1 SNHLY and CDR2 FYNNEI. V lost 1 base to trimming and J lost 4 bases, with 13 bases between them. The CDR3 runs to 15 residues. The CDR3 nucleotides are TGTGCCAGCAGTGAAGGGTCGGGCAGATTCTATGGCTACACCTTC. The encoded protein is CASSEGSGRFYGYTF.

The chain carries TRBV7-9 and TRBJ1-4, with 8 bases matching TRBD1. Germline lookup yields CDR1 SEHNR and CDR2 FQNEAQ (reference sequence). The CDR3 is made up of 15 amino acids. V was clipped by 1 base and J by 8 bases; unmatched bases: 6. CDR3 amino acids: CASSLGTGSREKLFF. CDR3 bases: TGTGCCAGCAGCTTAGGGACAGGGAGTCGCGAAAAACTGTTTTTT. The variable domain in full, completed from reference TRBV7-9 and TRBJ1-4, reads DTGVSQNPRHKITKRGQNVTFRCDPISEHNRLYWYRQTLGQGPEFLTYFQNEAQLEKSRLLSDRFSAERPKGSFSTLEIQRTEQGDSAMYLCASSLGTGSREKLFFGSGTQLSVL.

This clone occurred a few times. CDR3 nucleotide sequence: TGCGCCAGCAGCCGCGGGGGGGTACTCGAGCAGTACTTC. The encoded protein is CASSRGGVLEQYF. V and J are TRBV4-1 and TRBJ2-7; TRBD2 matches 9 bases. V dropped 4 bases and J dropped 6; count of bases not matched to a gene: 4. The length of the CDR3 is 13 residues. The germline V gene has CDR1 MGHRA and CDR2 YSYEKL.

V is TRBV5-4 and J is TRBJ2-5, with 12 bases that match TRBD2. V shed 2 bases and J 5 bases; nucleotides not matched to a gene: 7. This CDR3 region has 16 residues. CDR1 is SGHNT, CDR2 YYREEE, per germline (reference sequence). The CDR3 region is CASSFYLAGGSETQYF. The CDR3 bases are TGTGCCAGCAGCTTTTATCTAGCGGGGGGGTCGGAGACCCAGTACTTC.

This clone occurred a few times. The chain recombines TRBV18 with TRBJ2-7; TRBD1 is a possible D gene (5 bases). Trimming removed 4 bases at V and 1 base at J, with 8 bases between. This CDR3 has 13 residues. Germline V gene data show CDR1 as KGHSH and CDR2 as LQKENI. The CDR3 DNA is TGTGCCAGCTCACTGGGGCTATCCTACGAGCAGTACTTC. It specifies CASSLGLSYEQYF.

The V and J genes are TRBV6-1 and TRBJ2-5; D is possibly TRBD1 or TRBD2 (6 bases each). Deletions cut 10 bases from V and 2 bases from J, with 17 bases between. Germline values: CDR1 MNHNS, CDR2 SASEGT. This CDR3 is built from 14 residues. CDR3 sequence (DNA): TGTGCCATCATGGGGGGCGGTCATCAAGAGACCCAGTACTTC. It translates to CAIMGGGHQETQYF.

This rearrangement joins TRBV7-9 to TRBJ2-7; the match to TRBD1 covers 9 bases. Trimming cost V 4 bases and J 0 bases; bases outside gene matches: 4. Germline V gene lookup returns CDR1 SEHNR and CDR2 FQNEAQ (reference sequence). The CDR3 has 15 amino acids. The CDR3 nucleotides are TGTGCCAGCAGCTCCGGGACAGGGAGCTCCTACGAGCAGTACTTC. This translates into CASSSGTGSSYEQYF.

There are a few counts of this clone. The chain uses TRBV4-2 and TRBJ1-6; 7 bases are shared with TRBD1. Trimming removed 0 bases from V and 7 bases from J; junction bases left unmatched: 6. Germline CDR1 is LGHNA and CDR2 is YNFKEQ. The CDR3 is 16 residues long. The CDR3 DNA is TGTGCCAGCAGCCAAGAGTTTAAGGGGGCAAATTCACCCCTCCACTTT. Translated: CASSQEFKGANSPLHF.

V usage is TRBV7-3 and J usage is TRBJ1-1; D is perhaps TRBD1 (6 bases). This CDR3 spans 20 amino acids. The germline V gene encodes CDR1 SGHTA and CDR2 FQGTGA. V lost 0 bases, J lost 1 base, and 24 bases lay in between. The CDR3, as DNA: TGTGCCAGCAGCTTAACGGGGACCCCTCGAAGGGGGGACGGGAACACTGAAGCTTTCTTT. Its protein product is CASSLTGTPRRGDGNTEAFF.

This clone was counted only a few times. This rearrangement joins TRBV7-6 to TRBJ1-4; perhaps TRBD1 as D (6 bases). The CDR3 runs to 16 residues. V was cut by 4 bases and J by 2 bases, with 14 bases left in between. CDR1 and CDR2 from the germline V gene are SGHVS and FNYEAQ. The CDR3 DNA reads TGTGCCAGCAGCTACCAAACAGGGAACACTAATGAAAAACTGTTTTTT. Its protein product is CASSYQTGNTNEKLFF. The full variable domain, completed using reference TRBV7-6 and TRBJ1-4, is GAGVSQSPRYKVTKRGQDVALRCDPISGHVSLYWYRQALGQGPEFLTYFNYEAQQDKSGLPNDRFSAERPEGSISTLTIQRTEQRDSAMYRCASSYQTGNTNEKLFFGSGTQLSVL.

The table lists this clone with a few counts. J is TRBJ1-4 and V is TRBV4-1; D not resolved. The germline V gene encodes CDR1 MGHRA and CDR2 YSYEKL. The CDR3 has 16 residues. V dropped 3 bases and J dropped 11 bases, with 22 bases sitting between them. CDR3 in amino acids: CASSQSFGRESRKLFF. The CDR3 region has the DNA TGCGCCAGCAGCCAGTCGTTTGGCCGGGAATCTAGGAAACTGTTTTTT.

J is TRBJ2-2 and V is TRBV19, with 8 nucleotides matching TRBD1. From germline, CDR1 is LNHDA and CDR2 SQIVND (reference sequence). J was trimmed by 2 bases and V by 4 bases; bases with no gene match: 3. The CDR3 sequence is 15 residues long. The CDR3: CASSTGTGNTGELFF. In DNA form, the CDR3 reads TGTGCCAGTAGTACCGGGACAGGCAACACCGGGGAGCTGTTTTTT.

The V and J genes are TRBV7-2 and TRBJ2-1; weak D call: TRBD2 (6 bases). V was cut by 1 base and J by 8 bases, with 9 bases left in between. The CDR3 has 13 amino acids. Germline CDR1 reads SGHTA; CDR2 reads FQGNSA. The CDR3 sequence is CASSLDQRDEQFF. The CDR3 coding sequence is TGTGCCAGCAGCTTAGACCAGCGGGATGAGCAGTTCTTC. Full variable domain (remainder filled in from reference TRBV7-2 and TRBJ2-1): GAGVSQSPSNKVTEKGKDVELRCDPISGHTALYWYRQSLGQGLEFLIYFQGNSAPDKSGLPSDRFSAERTGGSVSTLTIQRTQQEDSAVYLCASSLDQRDEQFFGPGTRLTVL.

V usage is TRBV6-4 and J usage is TRBJ2-3; D might be TRBD2 (6 bases). Germline CDR1 reads MRHNA; CDR2 reads SNTAGT. This CDR3 has 14 amino acids. With 3 bases removed from V and 0 bases from J, the gap between germline ends came to 7 bases. The CDR3 nucleotides are TGTGCCAGCAGTGAACGGGGGAGCACAGATACGCAGTATTTT. It yields the protein CASSERGSTDTQYF.

This rearrangement joins TRBV19 to TRBJ2-1; 7 nucleotides agree with TRBD2. Trimming removed 5 bases from V and 2 bases from J; junction bases left unmatched: 6. This CDR3 region has 15 residues. Germline CDR1 LNHDA, CDR2 SQIVND (reference sequence). As DNA, the CDR3 is TGTGCCAGTAGTCACAGCGGGAACACCTACAATGAGCAGTTCTTC. It is translated as CASSHSGNTYNEQFF.

The chain uses TRBV7-2 and TRBJ1-5; D uncertain. CDR1 and CDR2 from the germline V gene are SGHTA and FQGNSA. Trimming left V 5 bases short and J 7 bases short, with 9 bases between. The CDR3 has 12 residues. CDR3 protein: CASSRTGQPQHF. As DNA, the CDR3 is TGTGCCAGCAGCCGGACGGGGCAGCCCCAGCATTTT.

This clone was found a few times. The chain joins TRBV4-1 to TRBJ2-3; 10 bases agree with TRBD2. Trimming cost V 1 base and J 0 bases; bases outside gene matches: 7. CDR1 and CDR2 from the germline V gene are MGHRA and YSYEKL. The CDR3 is 18 amino acids. The CDR3 spells CASSQALSGRVSTDTQYF. CDR3 nucleotide sequence: TGCGCCAGCAGCCAAGCCCTCAGCGGGAGGGTAAGCACAGATACGCAGTATTTT.

This clone was seen a handful of times. This chain connects TRBV11-3 to TRBJ2-3; D is perhaps TRBD1 (5 bases). This CDR3 has 13 residues. The V gene lost 0 bases and the J gene lost 4 bases, with 5 bases spanning the gap. The germline V gene has CDR1 SGHNT and CDR2 YENEEA. The CDR3 coding sequence is TGTGCCAGCAGCTTAGACAGGGCAGATACGCAGTATTTT. As protein: CASSLDRADTQYF.

V usage is TRBV19 and J usage is TRBJ2-7, with a tentative D call TRBD2 (6 bases). V was shortened by 4 bases and J by 4 bases, with 17 bases between the two germline ends. Germline CDR1 and CDR2: LNHDA and SQIVND (reference sequence). The CDR3 has 15 residues. CDR3 nucleotides: TGTGCCAGTAGTACGGCGGGATCCACAGCTTACGAGCAGTACTTC. It yields the protein CASSTAGSTAYEQYF.

The J gene is TRBJ2-5, the V gene TRBV11-2; 10 nucleotides match TRBD1. V trimming: 5 bases; J trimming: 5 bases; junction bases outside the gene matches: 11. Per the germline V gene, CDR1 is SGHAT and CDR2 is FQNNGV. The CDR3 runs to 16 residues. CDR3 residues: CASSPYRDRGGETQYF. CDR3 sequence (DNA): TGTGCCAGCAGCCCCTACCGGGACAGGGGAGGGGAGACCCAGTACTTC.

This chain joins TRBV4-3 and TRBJ2-5; TRBD2 aligns across 11 bases. Germline V gives CDR1 LGHNA, CDR2 YSLEER. The ends lost 4 bases at V and 1 base at J; junction bases unmatched: 8. This CDR3 spans 17 amino acids. CDR3 protein: CASSRYLTSGAQETQYF. The CDR3 DNA is TGCGCCAGCAGCCGTTACTTGACTAGCGGGGCCCAAGAGACCCAGTACTTC.

V and J are TRBV14 and TRBJ2-1; D not certain. The CDR3 is 13 residues long. V was shortened by 4 bases and J by 7 bases, with 11 bases between the two germline ends. CDR1 SGHDN and CDR2 FVKESK come from the germline V gene. The CDR3 region has the DNA TGTGCCAGCAGCCCGTATCAAGGGAATGAGCAGTTCTTC. It codes for CASSPYQGNEQFF.

Sample share makes this clone large. The chain combines TRBV7-2 with TRBJ2-3; tentative D call: TRBD1 (6 bases). CDR3 length: 13 amino acids. The germline CDR1 and CDR2 sequences are SGHTA and FQGNSA. Between the trimmed V and J ends, which lost 1 base and 4 bases, there was a span of 6 bases. This CDR3 reads CASSLDRADTQYF. The DNA for the CDR3 is TGTGCCAGCAGCTTAGACAGGGCAGATACGCAGTATTTT. The variable domain in full, completed from reference TRBV7-2 and TRBJ2-3, reads GAGVSQSPSNKVTEKGKDVELRCDPISGHTALYWYRQSLGQGLEFLIYFQGNSAPDKSGLPSDRFSAERTGGSVSTLTIQRTQQEDSAVYLCASSLDRADTQYFGPGTRLTVL.